A single sample gave rise to the 14 T cell receptor beta chains below, sequenced in a study of T cell changes during pregnancy in multiple sclerosis. TCRdb's copy holds only in-frame clones and misses some; the assay was immunoSEQ multiplex PCR. The data show some 74,000 clones, approximately 92% seen once. The sample in question was peripheral blood, obtained before pregnancy. The receptors come from a female donor with multiple sclerosis, enrolled in a pregnancy study.

The V and J genes are TRBV5-4 and TRBJ2-1; D possibly corresponds to TRBD1 (6 bases). The CDR3 spans 14 residues. Trimming shortened V by 4 bases and J by 7 bases, and 15 bases separated the two germline ends. Germline V gene lookup returns CDR1 SGHNT and CDR2 YYREEE (reference sequence). CDR3 in DNA: TGTGCCAGCAGCGGCAGGGGATTTGGAAATGAGCAGTTCTTC. Its protein product is CASSGRGFGNEQFF.

This clone has only one observation. One end of the junction fails to match germline, which may point to a read error. The CDR3 is CASSTLGTGGYNEQFF. Written as DNA, the CDR3 is TGTGCTAGCAGCACCCTTGGGACAGGGGGCTACAATGAGCAGTTCTTC. The rearrangement joins TRBV7-7 to TRBJ2-1, with 11 bases lining up with TRBD1. The V gene's germline CDR1 is SSHAT and CDR2 FNYEAQ (reference sequence). This CDR3 spans 16 amino acids.

The chain couples TRBV11-1 to TRBJ2-7; 7 bases map to TRBD1. The CDR3 runs to 14 residues. Germline V gene sequence: CDR1 SGHAT, CDR2 FQDESV (reference sequence). J gave up 2 bases and V 5 bases, and 6 bases lay outside the gene matches. The CDR3 DNA reads TGTGCCAGCAGCCGCCGGGACAGTCCCTACGAGCAGTACTTC. Amino acids: CASSRRDSPYEQYF. Filled out from reference TRBV11-1 and TRBJ2-7, the complete variable domain reads EAEVAQSPRYKITEKSQAVAFWCDPISGHATLYWYRQILGQGPELLVQFQDESVVDDSQLPKDRFSAERLKGVDSTLKIQPAELGDSAMYLCASSRRDSPYEQYFGPGTRLTVT.

The rearrangement uses TRBV4-3 and TRBJ2-4; 9 positions agree with TRBD2. The CDR3 contains 17 residues. J gave up 3 bases and V 1 base, and 7 bases lay outside the gene matches. CDR1 LGHNA and CDR2 YSLEER come from the germline V gene. The CDR3 is CASSQGSSGSGKNIQYF. In DNA, the CDR3 is TGCGCCAGCAGCCAAGGGAGTAGCGGGAGCGGCAAAAACATTCAGTACTTC.

This chain connects TRBV29-1 to TRBJ2-1, with no clear D. The ends were cut back, 1 base at V and 7 bases at J, with 11 bases in the middle. This CDR3 is built from 13 residues. CDR1 and CDR2 (germline): SQVTM, ANQGSEA. The CDR3 spells CSVEVSGRNEQFF. In nucleotides, the CDR3 is TGCAGCGTTGAAGTATCAGGTCGGAATGAGCAGTTCTTC.

J is TRBJ2-1 and V is TRBV19; 10 bases line up with TRBD2. From germline, CDR1 is LNHDA and CDR2 SQIVND (reference sequence). J lost 2 bases, V lost 5 bases, and 6 bases had no gene match. This CDR3 is built from 16 residues. DNA for the CDR3: TGTGCCAGTAGTCCCTCTAGCGGGAGCCCCTACAATGAGCAGTTCTTC. Translation gives CASSPSSGSPYNEQFF.

This sequence joins TRBV28 and TRBJ2-3; 9 bases agree with TRBD2. The CDR3 has 17 residues. Losses at the gene ends were 2 bases for V and 0 bases for J; bases not matched to a gene: 6. From germline, CDR1 is MDHEN and CDR2 SYDVKM. CDR3 region: CASSLRPAGGSTDTQYF. DNA of the CDR3: TGTGCCAGCAGTTTACGGCCAGCGGGAGGCAGCACAGATACGCAGTATTTT.

This sequence joins TRBV25-1 and TRBJ1-4, with 7 bases identical to TRBD1. Trimming took 10 bases from V and 8 from J; bases not matched to a gene: 10. Germline V CDR1 and CDR2: MGHDK, SYGVNS. There are 13 residues in the CDR3. In DNA form, the CDR3 reads TGTGCCACTTCAGACAGGGTAGAGGAAAAACTGTTTTTT. Its translation: CATSDRVEEKLFF.

This chain connects TRBV7-6 to TRBJ2-1, with 10 bases matching TRBD2. The CDR3 is 16 amino acids. Germline CDR1 SGHVS, CDR2 FNYEAQ. The V segment lost 3 bases and the J segment 2 bases; nucleotides outside the gene matches: 4. The CDR3 loop is CASSFLAGETYNEQFF. The CDR3 nucleotides are TGTGCCAGCAGCTTCCTAGCGGGAGAAACCTACAATGAGCAGTTCTTC.

This rearrangement joins TRBV7-2 to TRBJ2-5, with a tentative D call TRBD2 (6 bases). Per germline, CDR1 SGHTA and CDR2 FQGNSA. The CDR3 loop spans 15 amino acids. V was cut by 2 bases and J by 5 bases, with 15 bases left in between. The CDR3 reads CASSLIRGMGETQYF. CDR3 nucleotides: TGTGCCAGCAGCTTAATACGCGGGATGGGGGAGACCCAGTACTTC.

The genes are TRBV5-6 and TRBJ2-3; 12 nucleotides match TRBD2. V lost 4 bases and J lost 3; bases outside the gene matches: 3. This CDR3 is built from 15 residues. CDR1 is SGHDT and CDR2 is YYEEEE in the germline V gene. CDR3 bases: TGTGCCAGCAGCAAAGGACTAGCGGGAACAGATACGCAGTATTTT. Translating gives CASSKGLAGTDTQYF.

The chain joins TRBV5-6 to TRBJ2-1, with 7 bases lining up with TRBD2. The trim removed 4 bases at V and 4 bases at J, leaving 11 bases unmatched. CDR1 is SGHDT and CDR2 is YYEEEE in the germline V gene. This CDR3 contains 16 residues. CDR3 DNA: TGTGCCAGCAGCCCGGGGGGTCTAGCGGTTTACAATGAGCAGTTCTTC. Protein sequence: CASSPGGLAVYNEQFF.

This clone has just one count. The J gene is TRBJ2-1, the V gene TRBV4-3; 9 bases align to TRBD2. Losses at the gene ends were 3 bases for V and 6 bases for J; bases not matched to a gene: 9. Germline V lookup: CDR1 LGHNA, CDR2 YSLEER. The CDR3 runs 16 residues. CDR3 sequence: CASSHGSGRSGNEQFF. DNA for the CDR3: TGCGCCAGCAGCCACGGAAGCGGGAGGTCGGGCAATGAGCAGTTCTTC.

The chain recombines TRBV30 with TRBJ1-1; possibly TRBD1 for D (6 bases). The CDR3 extends over 14 amino acids. The germline V and J ends were trimmed by 2 bases and 6 bases, with 16 bases remaining between them. Germline values: CDR1 GTSNPN, CDR2 SVGIG (reference sequence). In DNA form, the CDR3 reads TGTGCCTGGAGTCCCCACAGGGATTTGCCTGAAGCTTTCTTT. This gives the protein CAWSPHRDLPEAFF.